This paragraph reports one T cell receptor (beta chain). The data are from a study of PD-1 blockade in classical Hodgkin lymphoma. The repertoire was sequenced with immunoSEQ multiplex PCR; TCRdb's copy has only in-frame clones and lacks some. Among approximately 14,000 clones, about 90% were seen once, and the ten largest hold around 6.2%. Time point: newly diagnosed, previously untreated cHL patient sample. The investigators isolated CD8+ T cells from thawed PBMCs using magnetic negative selection. The sequenced sample was CD8+ T cells from blood. This TCR was sampled from a human donor with classical Hodgkin lymphoma.

The CDR3 DNA is TGCGCCAGCAGCCAAGTCAAGGGGGAGACCCAGTACTTC. This encodes CASSQVKGETQYF. J is TRBJ2-5 and V is TRBV4-1; TRBD1 is a possible D gene (5 bases). The germline V gene has CDR1 MGHRA and CDR2 YSYEKL. The CDR3 contains 13 residues. Trimming pared 1 base from V and 5 bases from J, leaving 8 bases between.